The 2 T cell receptor beta chains reported below all come from one sample, sequenced in a study of shared clonotypes between healthy human individuals. TCRdb keeps only in-frame clones here, not all; method: immunoSEQ multiplex PCR. The sample holds 980,000 or so clones, 60% to 85% seen once. The sequenced sample consisted of memory CD4+ T cells sorted from blood. The sample's subset: CD45RA-negative fraction. The receptors derive from a man aged 18 to 30 in good health.

The V gene is TRBV10-1, the J gene TRBJ2-7, with D maybe TRBD2 (5 bases). CDR1 WNHNN and CDR2 SYGVQD come from the germline V gene (reference sequence). This CDR3 spans 13 amino acids. The V gene lost 10 bases and the J gene lost 6 bases, with 19 bases spanning the gap. As DNA, the CDR3 is TGCGCCACCATCGCGGGTGTTCGGGGCGAGCAGTACTTC. Translating gives CATIAGVRGEQYF.

V and J are TRBV11-2 and TRBJ2-4, with D hard to call. Germline CDR1 and CDR2: SGHAT and FQNNGV. The V end was cut by 5 bases, the J end by 0 bases, with 11 bases between. The CDR3 consists of 15 residues. CDR3 coding DNA: TGTGCCAGCAGCCCTTGGATAGAAGCCAAAAACATTCAGTACTTC. Its protein product is CASSPWIEAKNIQYF.